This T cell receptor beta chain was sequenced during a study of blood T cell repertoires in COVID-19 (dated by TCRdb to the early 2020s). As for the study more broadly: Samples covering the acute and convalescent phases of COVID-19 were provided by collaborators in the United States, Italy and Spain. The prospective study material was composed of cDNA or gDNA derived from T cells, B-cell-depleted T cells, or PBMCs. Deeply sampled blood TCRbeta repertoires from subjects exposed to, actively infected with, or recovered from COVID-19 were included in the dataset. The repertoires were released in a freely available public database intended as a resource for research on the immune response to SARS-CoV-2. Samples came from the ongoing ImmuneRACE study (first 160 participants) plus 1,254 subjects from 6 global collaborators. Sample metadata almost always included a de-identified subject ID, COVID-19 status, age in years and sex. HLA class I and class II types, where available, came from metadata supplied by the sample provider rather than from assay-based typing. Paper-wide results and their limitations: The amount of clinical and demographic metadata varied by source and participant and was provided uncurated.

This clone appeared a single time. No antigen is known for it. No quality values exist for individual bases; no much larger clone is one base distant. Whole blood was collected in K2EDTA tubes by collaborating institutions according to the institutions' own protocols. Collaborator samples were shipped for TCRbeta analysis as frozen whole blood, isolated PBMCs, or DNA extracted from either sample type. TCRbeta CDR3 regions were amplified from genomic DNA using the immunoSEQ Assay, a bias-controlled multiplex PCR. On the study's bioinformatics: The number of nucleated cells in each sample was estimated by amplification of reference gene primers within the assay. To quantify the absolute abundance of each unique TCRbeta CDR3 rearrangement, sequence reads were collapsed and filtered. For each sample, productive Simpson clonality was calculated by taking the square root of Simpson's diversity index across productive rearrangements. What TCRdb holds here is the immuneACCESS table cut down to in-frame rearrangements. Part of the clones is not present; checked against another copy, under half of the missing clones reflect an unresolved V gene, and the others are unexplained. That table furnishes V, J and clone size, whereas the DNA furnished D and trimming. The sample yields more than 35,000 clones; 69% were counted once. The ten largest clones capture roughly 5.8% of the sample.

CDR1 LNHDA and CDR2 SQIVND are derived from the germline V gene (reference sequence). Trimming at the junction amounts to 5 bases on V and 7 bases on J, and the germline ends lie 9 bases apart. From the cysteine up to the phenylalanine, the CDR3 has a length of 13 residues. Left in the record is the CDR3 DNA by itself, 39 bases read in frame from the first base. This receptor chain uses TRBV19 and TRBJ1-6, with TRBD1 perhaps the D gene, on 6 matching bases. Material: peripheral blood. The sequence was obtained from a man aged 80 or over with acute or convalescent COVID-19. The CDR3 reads CASSPRGNSPLHF. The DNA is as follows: TGTGCCAGTAGTCCGAGGGGGAATTCACCCCTCCACTTT.